A single TCR beta chain is shown here with its context. Its specific antigen is unknown. Qualities for individual bases were not recorded, and no much larger clone is one base off. Per the germline V gene, MDHEN is the CDR1 and SYDVKM is the CDR2. The CDR3 contains 14 residues, cysteine and phenylalanine counted. Just CDR3 DNA is preserved here, 42 bases in frame from base 1. V is shortened by 6 bases, J by 5 bases, and the region joining them spans 14 bases. The cohort comprised 550 to 700 healthy bone marrow donors. At the time of sampling, every cohort member was nominally healthy, though immune exposures that went unrecorded were likely present. The donor was CMV seropositive and was included in the group of 270 or so seropositive cohort members. A peripheral blood sample was provided by each donor, and peripheral blood mononuclear cells were used for TCR beta sequencing. Genomic DNA was extracted from the blood cell samples with the Qiagen DNeasy Blood Extraction Kit.

Library preparation was by the immunoSEQ multiplex PCR assay. For the multiplex PCR, a mixture combining 60 forward primers for TCR Vbeta segments and 13 reverse primers for TCR Jbeta segments was used. The CDR3 region of rearranged TCR beta genes was amplified from genomic DNA with a multiplex PCR assay. The amplified TCR beta libraries were sequenced on the Illumina HiSeq System as 87-base-pair reads. The original methods were these. A later analysis counted about 80 million unique TCR beta chains across the 666 repertoires, and around 9.9 million of these chains were shared by at least two donors. To remove PCR and sequencing errors, raw reads were error-corrected and collapsed into unique sequences using a nearest-neighbor algorithm that merged closely related sequences. V, D and J gene segments were assigned by aligning CDR3 sequences to IMGT reference sequences. For a sequence to be retained, at least a six-nucleotide match to both a V gene segment and a J gene segment was required. Rearrangements were classified as productive when the CDR3 lacked stop codons and remained in frame with V and J, and all other rearrangements were classified as non-productive. CDR3 was defined by IMGT convention, running from the second conserved V-encoded cysteine to the conserved J-encoded phenylalanine. In an earlier analysis of more than 550 of the donors, sequences lacking an unambiguous match to a single V gene segment were excluded. An earlier analysis of a few hundred of the donors classified V segments as functional when productive rearrangements were above 56.7% and as segregating when the standard deviation between donors was above 5%. A statistical classification framework was developed to diagnose cytomegalovirus status using the catalog of TCR beta chain sequences. In a later analysis, V and J genes were assigned by comparing TCR nucleotide sequences against IMGT/GENE-DB human TR gene sequences. The TCRdist pipeline was used in a later analysis to assign CDR3 sequences and most-parsimonious VDJ recombination scenarios. In a later analysis, each TCR beta chain was defined by its CDR3 amino acid sequence together with its V-gene family, and reads lacking a unique V-gene family were excluded. As a way to deal with suspected cross-contamination and a sequencing artifact, a later analysis dropped approximately 570 nucleotide sequences that were highly shared and had low generation probability. In a later analysis, a clonal expansion index for each public chain was calculated from normalized within-repertoire ranks of inferred template counts. A later analysis computed generation probabilities with a VDJ recombination model fitted to out-of-frame rearrangements, and checked the results against IGoR. A later analysis scored TCR-TCR, TCR-HLA and TCR-CMV co-occurrence with hypergeometric tests, applying a repertoire-size bias correction to TCR pairs. False discovery rates were estimated in a later analysis by permuting HLA or CMV assignments 20 times. A later analysis grouped co-occurring TCRs with DBSCAN, adding TCRdist sequence similarity when clustering within HLA-allele-positive subsets. Repertoires with fewer than 30,000 or more than 120,000 public chains were left out of co-occurrence clustering, as were a handful of repertoires with anomalous nucleotide sharing. The table was pulled from immuneACCESS by TCRdb, which kept in-frame rearrangements only. Such tables lose some clones; where checked, under half of the loss comes from unresolved V genes, and the rest has no known cause. V and J calls and clone size are given by that table; D and trimming were obtained from the DNA. The sample has around 110,000 clones on record, 75% of them singletons. Jointly, the top ten make up around 2.7% of the sample.

The data were obtained in a study of cytomegalovirus exposure and HLA in healthy donors (dated by TCRdb to the late 2010s). In the study overall: An earlier analysis of roughly 500 of the donors reported approximately 280 Gb of sequence data and 95 million to 120 million unique TCR beta sequences obtained from about 200 million T cells. About 330 gigabases of sequencing data and roughly 80 million unique TCR sequences made up an early release that covered nearly 650 HLA-typed donors. The genetic ancestry cluster associated with self-reported Caucasian donors included over 80% of the approximately 410 genotyped donors. The aim of the study was to test whether cataloging public T cell receptors could identify signatures of past pathogen exposure. The study profiled the T cell repertoires of about 640 subjects by immunosequencing and related them to cytomegalovirus serostatus. Along with the roughly 610-subject first cohort, a separate validation cohort of 120 different subjects was used. To predict cytomegalovirus infection status, the study combined high-throughput TCR immunosequencing, statistical association of individual TCRs with disease status, and machine learning. A later analysis re-examined previously published TCR beta repertoires from hundreds of donors and added high-resolution HLA genotyping to investigate patterns of TCR occurrence. Rather than drawing on any new phenotypic data, the later analysis identified candidate immune exposures from TCR beta sequences and the way those sequences occurred across donors. An earlier analysis of several hundred of the donors applied high-throughput TCR beta sequencing to assess whether each TCR beta V gene segment acted as functional or pseudogenic. Donor age, sex, ethnicity and CMV serostatus were compiled alongside the repertoire data. In a later genetic analysis, genome-wide SNP genotypes for 398 of the 666 donors were used, and that subset was treated as a discovery cohort. Every discovery cohort repertoire had been produced on one sequencing platform. HLA typing included class I and class II loci at four-digit resolution. The number of typed donors differed by locus: about 620-640 for A, B, C, DRB1 and DQB1; roughly 510 for DQA1; fewer than 610 for DPA1; and about 450 for DPB1. Roughly five DR-DQ haplotypes were handled as single units for association and clustering, since linkage in the cohort was strong. Among about 370 genotyped donors of the cohort, an average of roughly 230,000 unique TCR beta nucleotide sequences was sequenced per donor, of which 15% to 20% were non-productive. Results and caveats for the whole study, not just this receptor: In the study, some 160 TCR beta chains were listed as associated with cytomegalovirus. In an earlier analysis of around 500 of the donors, most TCR beta V segments appeared in productive rearrangements about 87% or about 30% of the time, broadly matching IMGT annotations. Some IMGT-functional V segments, including TRBV6-2 and TRBV6-3, could not be distinguished by the 87-base-pair reads and were therefore excluded. A cluster of highly shared sequence variants was judged likely to be a technical artifact of the sequencing pipeline. A later analysis found that TCR association rates varied across HLA loci, with DRB1 alleles showing the most associated TCRs and HLA-C alleles the fewest. Correlated functional status among segregating V segments might be attributable to linkage disequilibrium, but an unknown experimental factor could not be ruled out. A further reported finding was that TCR beta sequences accurately predicted the HLA-A and HLA-B alleles for most subjects in the first cohort. Across donors, most TCR sequences were observed very rarely, whereas some public TCRs were present in many individuals. CMV serostatus was the only immune exposure information available for the cohort. At a false discovery rate of 0.05, a later analysis linked around 17,000 TCR beta sequences to specific HLA alleles. In a later genetic analysis, a missense DCLRE1C variant was associated with V-gene and J-gene trimming of TCR beta chains, and the association was replicated in an independent cohort. In both the original and validation cohorts, the classifier was reported to diagnose cytomegalovirus status with high specificity and sensitivity. A later analysis reported that several top co-occurrence clusters appeared linked to parvovirus B19, influenza, CMV and Epstein-Barr virus. The authors suggested that the approach could potentially be generalized to other disease states and immunological phenotypes. The presence/absence analyses assumed that sequencing depth was roughly uniform across donors, and that assumption may not be true. In this cohort, only TCR beta chains were sequenced, and detectable features were limited by the absence of alpha or paired-chain data. According to a later genetic analysis, donors in an Asian-associated ancestry cluster had fewer N-insertions in productive TCRs than the approximately 690-donor mean. When HLA alleles, especially DR and DQ, strongly co-occurred, attributing TCR associations to individual alleles was difficult. The earlier analysis of fewer than 750 of the donors excluded fewer than 20 rarely observed V segments, including chromosome 9 orphons, because counts were too low. A later analysis found that HLA-associated TCR beta chains were more clonally expanded and had lower generation probabilities than equally common non-associated chains. In a later analysis, most CMV-associated TCR beta chains were found to appear HLA-restricted, with HLA associations seemingly driven largely by CMV exposure. In vitro tests confirmed that three of the cytomegalovirus-associated TCR beta chains recognize cytomegalovirus antigens. HLA typing was unavailable for some donors at each locus, so association tests used only the typed subset.

Sequencing was carried out using PBMCs. This sequence originates from a male donor in good health and CMV-seropositive. Here the chain combines TRBV28 and TRBJ2-1, with no confident D gene call. The CDR3 in this case is CASSHPYPNNEQFF. The nucleotides read TGTGCCAGCAGCCATCCCTACCCCAACAATGAGCAGTTCTTC.